This T cell receptor (beta chain) was observed in a study of T cell clones after liver transplantation. Overall study findings and caveats: Small, mixed patient groups and varying post-transplant times limit these conclusions.

The germline gives CDR1 MNHEY, CDR2 SMNVEV (reference sequence). The CDR3 covers 13 residues. V lost 5 bases to trimming and J lost 7 bases, with 11 bases between them. For this clone: As yet, its antigen is unknown.

Sequencing used immunoSEQ multiplex PCR; TCRdb keeps in-frame clones, though not all of them. The sample holds over 90,000 clones, about 86% seen once. The sample consisted of CD4+ T cells from blood, taken 47 months after liver transplant. The TCR was taken from a human patient who received a liver transplant. The graft donor may be the source of some T cells. This rearrangement joins TRBV27 to TRBJ1-4, with D possibly matching TRBD1 (5 bases). CDR3 residues: CASSPRRGEKLFF. CDR3 bases: TGTGCCAGCAGTCCGCGGAGGGGTGAAAAACTGTTTTTT.